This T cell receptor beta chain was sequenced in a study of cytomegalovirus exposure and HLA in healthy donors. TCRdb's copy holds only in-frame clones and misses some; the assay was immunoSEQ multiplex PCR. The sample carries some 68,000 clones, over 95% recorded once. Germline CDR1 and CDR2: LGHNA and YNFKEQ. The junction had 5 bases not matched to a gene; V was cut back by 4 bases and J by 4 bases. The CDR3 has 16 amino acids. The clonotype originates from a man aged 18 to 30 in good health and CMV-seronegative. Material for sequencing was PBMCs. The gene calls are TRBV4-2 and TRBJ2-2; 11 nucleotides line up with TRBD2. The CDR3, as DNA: TGTGCCAGCAGCCTTACTAGCGGGAGAACCACCGGGGAGCTGTTTTTT. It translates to CASSLTSGRTTGELFF.